These 6 T cell receptor beta chains originate from one sample sequenced in a study of cytomegalovirus exposure and HLA in healthy donors. Produced via immunoSEQ multiplex PCR; TCRdb's table is partial and in-frame only. The sample holds 200,000 to 250,000 clones; 85% to 95% are singletons and the top ten take 1% to 1.2%. Sequenced input: PBMCs. The receptors here all came from a woman between 18 and 29 years old in good health and CMV-seronegative.

Here the CDR3 reads CSVGKQGGEQYF. CDR3 coding DNA: TGCAGCGTTGGGAAACAGGGGGGCGAGCAGTACTTC. The rearrangement joins TRBV29-1 to TRBJ2-7, with TRBD1 identical over 8 bases. Germline CDR1 reads SQVTM; CDR2 reads ANQGSEA. The V and J ends lost 4 bases and 6 bases, in that order; junction bases with no gene match: 5. There are 12 residues in the CDR3.

The table lists this clone with a count of one. The V gene is TRBV13, the J gene TRBJ1-1, with unresolved D. V lost 1 base and J 0 bases, leaving 15 bases between the germline ends. The CDR3 sequence is 17 residues long. Germline CDR1 is PRHDT and CDR2 is FYEKMQ (reference sequence). As DNA, the CDR3 is TGTGCCAGCAGCTTAGAAGGTGGGCGGGGTATGAACACTGAAGCTTTCTTT. Its protein product is CASSLEGGRGMNTEAFF.

This chain connects TRBV5-4 to TRBJ1-2; no clear D. CDR3 length: 15 residues. Trimming left V 0 bases short and J 2 bases short, with 11 bases between. Germline V gene lookup returns CDR1 SGHNT and CDR2 YYREEE (reference sequence). The CDR3 loop reads CASSLGGPFNYGYTF. The DNA of the CDR3 is TGTGCCAGCAGCTTGGGAGGGCCATTCAACTATGGCTACACCTTC.

The chain joins TRBV7-9 to TRBJ2-7; 11 bases line up with TRBD1. The germline CDR1 and CDR2 sequences are SEHNR and FQNEAQ (reference sequence). V dropped 2 bases and J dropped 1; count of bases not matched to a gene: 4. The CDR3 spans 16 residues. The CDR3 DNA is TGTGCCAGCAGCTTACTGGGGGACAGGGGGTCCTACGAGCAGTACTTC. This codes for CASSLLGDRGSYEQYF.

V gene TRBV27 combines with J gene TRBJ2-2; no reliable D call. This CDR3 is built from 16 residues. The V end was cut by 5 bases, the J end by 1 base, with 14 bases between. CDR1 is MNHEY, CDR2 SMNVEV, per germline (reference sequence). The CDR3 sequence is CASSPTPFLNTGELFF. The CDR3 nucleotides read TGTGCCAGCAGTCCGACTCCTTTTTTGAACACCGGGGAGCTGTTTTTT.

The V and J genes are TRBV5-6 and TRBJ2-7; a possible D gene is TRBD2 (6 bases). The germline V gene has CDR1 SGHDT and CDR2 YYEEEE. The CDR3 length is 14 residues. Trimming took 1 base from V and 0 from J, leaving 8 bases between them. The CDR3 nucleotides read TGTGCCAGCAGCTTGACGGGGGACTCCTACGAGCAGTACTTC. It yields the protein CASSLTGDSYEQYF.